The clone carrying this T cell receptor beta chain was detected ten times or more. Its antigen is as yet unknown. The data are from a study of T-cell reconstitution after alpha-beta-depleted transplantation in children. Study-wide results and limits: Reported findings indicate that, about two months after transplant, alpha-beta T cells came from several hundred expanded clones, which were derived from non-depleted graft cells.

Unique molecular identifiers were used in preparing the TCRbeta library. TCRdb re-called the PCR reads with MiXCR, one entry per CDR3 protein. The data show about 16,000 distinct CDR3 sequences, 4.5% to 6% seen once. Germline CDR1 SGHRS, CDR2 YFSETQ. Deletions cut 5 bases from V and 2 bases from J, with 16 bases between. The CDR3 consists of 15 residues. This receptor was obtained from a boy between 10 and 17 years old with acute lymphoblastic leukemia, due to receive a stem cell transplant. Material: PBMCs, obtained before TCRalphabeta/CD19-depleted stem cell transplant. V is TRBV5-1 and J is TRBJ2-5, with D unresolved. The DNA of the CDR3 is TGCGCCAGCAGGTTCCTGACGGGCTCTCAAGAGACCCAGTACTTC. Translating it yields CASRFLTGSQETQYF.